One sample yielded the 22 T cell receptor beta chains listed below, sequenced in a study of cytomegalovirus exposure and HLA in healthy donors. The PCR made use of 60 Vbeta and 13 Jbeta primers. Produced via immunoSEQ multiplex PCR; TCRdb's table is partial and in-frame only. The table lists 130,000 or so clones, less than 85% of them singletons. Sequenced: PBMCs. The receptors here all came from a man aged 18 to 35 in good health and CMV-seropositive.

The chain links TRBV7-6 to TRBJ2-7, with 7 bases matching TRBD1. Germline V gene data show CDR1 as SGHVS and CDR2 as FNYEAQ. Germline trimming cut 5 bases from V and 1 base from J; bases unmatched to any gene: 2. This CDR3 region has 13 residues. This CDR3 reads CASSRDRSYEQYF. The CDR3 DNA reads as TGTGCCAGCAGCCGGGACAGATCCTACGAGCAGTACTTC.

The chain joins TRBV9 to TRBJ2-7; 13 bases agree with TRBD2. The junction had 5 bases not matched to a gene; V was cut back by 4 bases and J by 4 bases. This CDR3 contains 15 residues. CDR1 SGDLS and CDR2 YYNGEE come from the germline V gene. CDR3: CASSPGGLAGYEQYF. CDR3 bases: TGTGCCAGCAGCCCCGGGGGACTAGCGGGATACGAGCAGTACTTC.

This chain links TRBV5-1 with TRBJ2-5, with D uncertain. Germline lookup yields CDR1 SGHRS and CDR2 YFSETQ. The CDR3 sequence is 14 residues long. The V end lost 1 base, the J end lost 3 bases, and 10 bases lay between the germline ends. The CDR3 DNA sequence: TGCGCCAGCAGCTTGAACTCGGTGGAAGAGACCCAGTACTTC. Encoded protein: CASSLNSVEETQYF.

This rearrangement joins TRBV10-3 to TRBJ1-2; 9 bases are shared with TRBD1. CDR3 length: 13 amino acids. CDR1 ENHRY and CDR2 SYGVKD come from the germline V gene. V dropped 8 bases and J dropped 2; count of bases not matched to a gene: 3. Here the CDR3 DNA reads TGTGCCATCCGTGGACAGGGGAACTATGGCTACACCTTC. Translating it yields CAIRGQGNYGYTF.

This chain uses TRBV28 with TRBJ1-2; the D gene is possibly TRBD1 (5 bases). Germline V gene data show CDR1 as MDHEN and CDR2 as SYDVKM. The CDR3 covers 14 residues. V lost 8 bases to trimming and J lost 0 bases, with 13 bases between them. The CDR3 reads CASSLGGANYGYTF. CDR3 nucleotides: TGTGCCAGCTCGCTCGGGGGGGCTAACTATGGCTACACCTTC.

The chain is built from TRBV29-1 and TRBJ2-5; D may be TRBD1 (5 bases). V shed 6 bases and J shed 2 bases, with 13 bases lying between them. Germline-derived CDR1 and CDR2 are SQVTM and ANQGSEA. The CDR3 extends over 13 amino acids. The CDR3 here is CSVLTQGQETQYF. The CDR3 DNA is TGCAGCGTGCTTACCCAGGGACAAGAGACCCAGTACTTC.

The sample holds many counts of this clone. The rearrangement uses TRBV5-6 and TRBJ2-7, with TRBD1 identical over 9 bases. Germline CDR1 reads SGHDT; CDR2 reads YYEEEE. V was clipped by 5 bases and J by 4 bases; unmatched bases: 13. The CDR3 is made up of 16 amino acids. The CDR3 loop reads CASRIRFRTGAYEQYF. The CDR3 nucleotides are TGTGCCAGCAGGATAAGATTTCGGACAGGGGCGTACGAGCAGTACTTC.

V usage is TRBV7-2 and J usage is TRBJ1-2; D ambiguous. Germline V gives CDR1 SGHTA, CDR2 FQGNSA. This CDR3 is 14 amino acids long. The germline V and J ends were trimmed by 5 bases and 2 bases, with 12 bases remaining between them. CDR3 sequence reads: CASSPTSRNYGYTF. The CDR3 bases are TGTGCCAGCAGCCCGACCTCGCGGAACTATGGCTACACCTTC.

Only a few counts were recorded for this clone. The chain combines TRBV19 with TRBJ2-7; D is unresolved. CDR3 length: 12 residues. Germline-derived CDR1 and CDR2 are LNHDA and SQIVND (reference sequence). Trimming removed 3 bases at V and 7 bases at J, with 10 bases between. The CDR3 region is CASSISTGEQYF. CDR3 nucleotide sequence: TGTGCCAGTAGTATCTCTACGGGTGAGCAGTACTTC. Using reference TRBV19 and TRBJ2-7 for the parts outside the CDR3, the full variable domain is DGGITQSPKYLFRKEGQNVTLSCEQNLNHDAMYWYRQDPGQGLRLIYYSQIVNDFQKGDIAEGYSVSREKKESFPLTVTSAQKNPTAFYLCASSISTGEQYFGPGTRLTVT.

The genes are TRBV18 and TRBJ2-2; a weak D match, TRBD1 (6 bases). This CDR3 has 13 residues. Germline CDR1 is KGHSH and CDR2 is LQKENI. Trimming removed 6 bases at V and 7 bases at J, with 12 bases between. This chain's CDR3 is CASSVQGNGELFF. The CDR3 coding sequence is TGTGCCAGCTCTGTGCAGGGGAACGGGGAGCTGTTTTTT.

A single count supports this clone. The genes are TRBV5-1 and TRBJ2-2, with 8 bases fitting TRBD1. CDR3 length: 17 residues. Losses at the gene ends were 2 bases for V and 4 bases for J; bases not matched to a gene: 10. Looked up from germline, CDR1 is SGHRS and CDR2 is YFSETQ. The CDR3 DNA follows: TGCGCCAGCAGCTTACCACGCTCTGACAGGGGCACCGGGGAGCTGTTTTTT. Amino acid sequence: CASSLPRSDRGTGELFF.

The CDR3 protein is CASTFRGQVTDTQYF. The CDR3 region has the DNA TGTGCCAGCACCTTTCGAGGGCAAGTCACAGATACGCAGTATTTT. This chain uses TRBV9 with TRBJ2-3; perhaps TRBD2 as D (5 bases). Germline lookup yields CDR1 SGDLS and CDR2 YYNGEE. The CDR3 contains 15 residues. Trimming cost V 6 bases and J 2 bases, with 16 bases left between them. Full variable domain (rest looked up from reference TRBV9 and TRBJ2-3): DSGVTQTPKHLITATGQRVTLRCSPRSGDLSVYWYQQSLDQGLQFLIQYYNGEERAKGNILERFSAQQFPDLHSELNLSSLELGDSALYFCASTFRGQVTDTQYFGPGTRLTVL.

The chain carries TRBV29-1 and TRBJ2-1; 10 bases are a match to TRBD2. The CDR3 spans 16 residues. Germline V gene sequence: CDR1 SQVTM, CDR2 ANQGSEA. V gave up 1 base and J gave up 8 bases; unmatched junction bases: 11. Here the CDR3 reads CSVEGPLAGRYDEQFF. The CDR3 bases are TGCAGCGTTGAAGGCCCACTAGCGGGGAGATACGATGAGCAGTTCTTC.

The genes are TRBV7-8 and TRBJ1-5; 10 bases agree with TRBD1. The CDR3 sequence is 15 residues long. Germline CDR1 is SGHVS and CDR2 is FQNEAQ. Trimming removed 5 bases from V and 4 bases from J; junction bases left unmatched: 5. The CDR3, as DNA: TGTGCCAGCAGCAAAGGACAGGGGGATAATCAGCCCCAGCATTTT. Protein: CASSKGQGDNQPQHF.

This rearrangement joins TRBV11-2 to TRBJ1-5; TRBD1 matches 7 bases. Germline-derived CDR1 and CDR2 are SGHAT and FQNNGV. V lost 5 bases and J lost 0; bases outside the gene matches: 10. This CDR3 region has 17 residues. CDR3 region: CASSARDSLYSNQPQHF. CDR3 in DNA: TGTGCCAGCAGCGCCCGGGACAGCCTTTATAGCAATCAGCCCCAGCATTTT.

This clone was detected a few times. V gene TRBV28 combines with J gene TRBJ2-3; 14 bases agree with TRBD2. CDR3 length: 17 amino acids. The germline gives CDR1 MDHEN, CDR2 SYDVKM. The trim removed 4 bases at V and 4 bases at J, leaving 7 bases unmatched. DNA of the CDR3: TGTGCCAGCAGTTCTTTGGGACTAGCGGGAGTTTCAGATACGCAGTATTTT. Residues: CASSSLGLAGVSDTQYF.

This clone was observed a single time. The J gene is TRBJ1-2, the V gene TRBV30, with D possibly being TRBD1 (5 bases). V lost 3 bases and J lost 5, with 22 bases in between. This CDR3 region has 16 residues. The V gene's germline CDR1 is GTSNPN and CDR2 SVGIG (reference sequence). The CDR3 bases are TGTGCCTGGAGCGCCAACACGGCGGGGGTGGAGTATGGCTACACCTTC. This sequence encodes CAWSANTAGVEYGYTF. Full variable domain (outside the CDR3, taken from reference TRBV30 and TRBJ1-2): SQTIHQWPATLVQPVGSPLSLECTVEGTSNPNLYWYRQAAGRGLQLLFYSVGIGQISSEVPQNLSASRPQDRQFILSSKKLLLSDSGFYLCAWSANTAGVEYGYTFGSGTRLTVV.

The rearrangement links TRBV15 to TRBJ1-5; tentative D call: TRBD1 (6 bases). V was clipped by 3 bases and J by 0 bases, with 12 bases between them. CDR1 LNHNV and CDR2 YYDKDF come from the germline V gene (reference sequence). CDR3 length: 16 amino acids. CDR3 nucleotides: TGTGCCACCAGCAGGGAACAGGGCTATAGCAATCAGCCCCAGCATTTT. This sequence encodes CATSREQGYSNQPQHF.

The chain is built from TRBV6-5 and TRBJ2-5; a possible D gene is TRBD2 (7 bases). CDR3 length: 16 amino acids. Germline V gives CDR1 MNHEY, CDR2 SVGAGI. The V and J ends lost 4 bases and 0 bases respectively, with 15 bases between them. The DNA of the CDR3 is TGTGCCAGCAGTTTAAGAGGGGGGGGGTACCAAGAGACCCAGTACTTC. Amino acid sequence: CASSLRGGGYQETQYF.

The chain joins TRBV13 to TRBJ2-5; weak D call: TRBD1 (5 bases). The ends were cut back, 6 bases at V and 5 bases at J, with 10 bases in the middle. This CDR3 has 12 residues. CDR1 and CDR2 (germline): PRHDT, FYEKMQ (reference sequence). CDR3 nucleotides: TGTGCCAGCAGGGCGGACACGGAGACCCAGTACTTC. Amino acid sequence: CASRADTETQYF.

The CDR3: CASTLTGTFYNEQFF. The DNA of the CDR3 is TGTGCCAGCACCCTAACCGGGACTTTTTACAATGAGCAGTTCTTC. The V call is TRBV27, the J call TRBJ2-1; D may be TRBD2 (6 bases). The CDR3 sequence is 15 residues long. The V end was cut by 7 bases, the J end by 4 bases, with 17 bases between. Germline V lookup: CDR1 MNHEY, CDR2 SMNVEV (reference sequence).

This chain links TRBV5-4 with TRBJ2-3; 11 bases are a match to TRBD1. This CDR3 spans 13 amino acids. In germline, CDR1 is SGHNT, CDR2 YYREEE (reference sequence). With 8 bases clipped from V and 4 bases from J, the junction kept 3 bases outside the gene matches. The CDR3 nucleotides read TGTGCCAGTTTGGGACAGGGGGCAGATACGCAGTATTTT. This gives the protein CASLGQGADTQYF.